This T cell receptor beta chain stems from a study of T cells in women clearing cervical HPV infection. Study as a whole: Women with histologically confirmed HPV16-related CIN3 or worse, 2 with invasive cancer, served as cases.

Libraries were prepared by immunoSEQ multiplex PCR; TCRdb keeps only in-frame clonotypes and omits some of them. Recorded for this sample: 30,000 to 35,000 clones. General study points: Cases carried less TRBV6-7 than controls: about 0.1% versus 0.15%.

Dot-blot hybridization genotyped cervical HPV amplified with MY09/MY11 PCR. Comment on this clone: The antigen remains undetermined. The read is 3 residues too short to cover the CDR3 end, so that end is filled in from the germline J gene.

Germline V gene sequence: CDR1 SGHRS, CDR2 YFSETQ. The junction had 6 bases not matched to a gene; V was cut back by 4 bases and J by 4 bases. CDR3 length equals 14 residues. The specimen was blood buffy coat. The clonotype was recovered from a woman between 18 and 70 years old with a cervical HPV16 infection that either progressed to CIN3+ or cleared (not recorded which). The chain joins TRBV5-1 to TRBJ2-3, with TRBD1 identical over 7 bases. CDR3: CASSRDSRSDTQYF. The CDR3 bases that were read are TGCGCCAGCAGCCGGGACAGTCGCTCAGATACG. The whole variable domain, remainder taken from reference TRBV5-1 and TRBJ2-3, is KAGVTQTPRYLIKTRGQQVTLSCSPISGHRSVSWYQQTPGQGLQFLFEYFSETQRNKGNFPGRFSGRQFSNSRSEMNVSTLELGDSALYLCASSRDSRSDTQYFGPGTRLTVL.